A single sample gave rise to the 21 T cell receptor beta chains below, sequenced in a study of CD8+ T cells in alopecia areata. Reverse transcribed after extraction, RNA yielded cDNA as the sequencing template. Measured with immunoSEQ multiplex PCR; TCRdb has only the in-frame clones, and not every one. The sample lists around 250,000 clones, under 80% occurring once. The sequences come from CD4+ T cells sorted from blood, collected at week 0. These receptors were taken from a human donor with alopecia areata.

The chain has TRBV7-8 and TRBJ2-1; a possible D gene is TRBD1 (6 bases). Trimming left V 3 bases short and J 3 bases short, with 6 bases between. Germline CDR1 is SGHVS and CDR2 is FQNEAQ. This CDR3 is 13 amino acids long. The DNA of the CDR3 is TGTGCCAGCAGCTTCAGGGGCTACAATGAGCAGTTCTTC. Translating it yields CASSFRGYNEQFF.

This chain uses TRBV4-1 with TRBJ1-1, with 8 bases that match TRBD1. V gave up 2 bases and J gave up 2 bases; unmatched junction bases: 4. The CDR3 has 15 amino acids. CDR1 and CDR2 (germline): MGHRA, YSYEKL. The CDR3 nucleotides are TGCGCCAGCAGCCAAATTACAGGGGGTAACACTGAAGCTTTCTTT. Its protein is CASSQITGGNTEAFF.

The chain recombines TRBV5-5 with TRBJ2-3, with 8 bases aligning to TRBD2. Germline V gene data show CDR1 as SGHKS and CDR2 as YYEKEE (reference sequence). CDR3 length: 14 residues. V gave up 4 bases and J gave up 5 bases; unmatched junction bases: 6. CDR3 bases: TGTGCCAGCAGCCCGTCGGGGGGGCTAGATACGCAGTATTTT. It is translated as CASSPSGGLDTQYF.

The V and J genes are TRBV30 and TRBJ1-1, with a weak D call TRBD1 (5 bases). This CDR3 region has 12 residues. Germline assignment: CDR1 GTSNPN and CDR2 SVGIG (reference sequence). V lost 7 bases, J lost 10 bases, and 19 bases lay in between. For the CDR3, the DNA is TGTGCCTTTCAAGGCAGGGCTGGGGGAGCTTTCTTT. This translates into CAFQGRAGGAFF. Full variable domain (outside the CDR3, taken from reference TRBV30 and TRBJ1-1): SQTIHQWPATLVQPVGSPLSLECTVEGTSNPNLYWYRQAAGRGLQLLFYSVGIGQISSEVPQNLSASRPQDRQFILSSKKLLLSDSGFYLCAFQGRAGGAFFGQGTRLTVV.

The chain recombines TRBV27 with TRBJ2-3; TRBD1 or TRBD2 may be the D gene (6 bases each). Germline assignment: CDR1 MNHEY and CDR2 SMNVEV (reference sequence). V lost 3 bases and J lost 6, with 16 bases in between. The CDR3 sequence is 15 residues long. The DNA of the CDR3 is TGTGCCAGCAGTTTGTGGGGGGCAGATTCCGATACGCAGTATTTT. It translates to CASSLWGADSDTQYF.

This chain connects TRBV6-6 to TRBJ1-1; D gene unclear. Germline CDR1 reads MNHNY; CDR2 reads SVGAGI (reference sequence). Trimming left V 2 bases short and J 7 bases short, with 8 bases between. The CDR3 has 12 amino acids. The CDR3 bases are TGTGCCAGCAGTTACCCCCCAGGTGAAGCTTTCTTT. This translates into CASSYPPGEAFF.

The chain is built from TRBV5-1 and TRBJ2-1; D gene unclear. The germline V and J ends were trimmed by 0 bases and 7 bases, with 8 bases remaining between them. Germline-derived CDR1 and CDR2 are SGHRS and YFSETQ. This CDR3 has 13 residues. The CDR3 protein is CASSLVGRNEQFF. The CDR3 bases are TGCGCCAGCAGCTTGGTCGGTCGGAATGAGCAGTTCTTC.

J is TRBJ2-5 and V is TRBV27; 8 nucleotides match TRBD1. The end of the DNA aligns better with TRBJ2-7, so the J call may be wrong. Germline V gene lookup returns CDR1 MNHEY and CDR2 SMNVEV (reference sequence). CDR3 size: 14 residues. The CDR3 coding sequence is TGTGCCAGCAGCTCAAGCAGGGGGCCCTACGAGCAGTACTTC. Translated, it gives CASSSSRGPYEQYF.

This sequence joins TRBV4-1 and TRBJ2-3; 8 positions match TRBD2. CDR1 is MGHRA, CDR2 YSYEKL, per germline. Germline trimming cut 9 bases from V and 3 bases from J; bases unmatched to any gene: 11. This CDR3 is built from 15 residues. The CDR3 reads CASRPGLGATDTQYF. DNA for the CDR3: TGCGCCAGTCGACCGGGACTAGGGGCGACAGATACGCAGTATTTT.

The chain has TRBV27 and TRBJ1-2; 8 bases align to TRBD1. The CDR3 covers 12 residues. The V and J ends lost 6 bases and 4 bases, in that order; junction bases with no gene match: 1. Germline assignment: CDR1 MNHEY and CDR2 SMNVEV (reference sequence). CDR3 residues: CASRGQGYGYTF. CDR3 nucleotides: TGTGCCAGCAGAGGACAGGGCTATGGCTACACCTTC.

The chain employs TRBV30 and TRBJ2-1, with D unresolved. CDR1 and CDR2 from the germline V gene are GTSNPN and SVGIG (reference sequence). The V end lost 0 bases, the J end lost 0 bases, and 12 bases lay between the germline ends. This CDR3 is built from 16 residues. The CDR3 region has the DNA TGTGCCTGGAGTGTAGGCAGGCACAGCTCCTACAATGAGCAGTTCTTC. Protein: CAWSVGRHSSYNEQFF.

The J gene is TRBJ1-5, the V gene TRBV7-2, with a possible D match to TRBD1 (6 bases). V lost 3 bases and J lost 2, with 8 bases in between. Germline V gives CDR1 SGHTA, CDR2 FQGNSA. The CDR3 is 14 residues long. CDR3 protein: CASSFSGGNQPQHF. The CDR3 DNA follows: TGTGCCAGCAGCTTTTCAGGGGGCAATCAGCCCCAGCATTTT.

The chain has TRBV9 and TRBJ2-7; 10 bases match TRBD1. V lost 4 bases and J lost 4; bases outside the gene matches: 11. The CDR3 covers 16 residues. The V gene's germline CDR1 is SGDLS and CDR2 YYNGEE. In nucleotides, the CDR3 is TGTGCCAGCAGCAAGGGGTGGGGACAGGGGCTATACGAGCAGTACTTC. Its protein is CASSKGWGQGLYEQYF.

V usage is TRBV2 and J usage is TRBJ2-1, with D maybe TRBD1 (5 bases). The CDR3 is 13 amino acids. In germline, CDR1 is SNHLY, CDR2 FYNNEI. V gave up 7 bases and J gave up 5 bases, with 12 bases separating them. The CDR3, as DNA: TGTGCCAGCACCGCAGACAGCAACAATGAGCAGTTCTTC. The encoded protein is CASTADSNNEQFF.

The gene calls are TRBV15 and TRBJ1-1; D ambiguous. Looked up from germline, CDR1 is LNHNV and CDR2 is YYDKDF (reference sequence). The CDR3 sequence is 15 residues long. V lost 5 bases and J 0 bases, leaving 13 bases between the germline ends. The CDR3 sequence is CATSPPTVLNTEAFF. CDR3 DNA sequence: TGTGCCACCAGCCCCCCGACCGTCCTGAACACTGAAGCTTTCTTT.

This chain links TRBV30 with TRBJ2-1; weak D call: TRBD2 (5 bases). Deletions cut 5 bases from V and 3 bases from J, with 17 bases between. Germline values: CDR1 GTSNPN, CDR2 SVGIG (reference sequence). There are 15 residues in the CDR3. The CDR3 bases are TGTGCCTGGCGGCGCCGGGAATTGGGCTACAATGAGCAGTTCTTC. Its protein is CAWRRRELGYNEQFF.

The chain carries TRBV19 and TRBJ1-2; D unclear. The germline V gene encodes CDR1 LNHDA and CDR2 SQIVND (reference sequence). V lost 5 bases and J 4 bases, leaving 5 bases between the germline ends. This CDR3 region has 11 residues. In DNA form, the CDR3 reads TGTGCCAGTAGTCAGTTCTATGGCTACACCTTC. The encoded protein is CASSQFYGYTF.

The chain employs TRBV2 and TRBJ1-5; no firm D call. Germline V gene sequence: CDR1 SNHLY, CDR2 FYNNEI. The CDR3 covers 14 residues. Between the trimmed V and J ends, which lost 2 bases and 5 bases, there was a span of 10 bases. The chain's CDR3 is CASSENPTYQPQHF. CDR3 DNA sequence: TGTGCCAGCAGTGAAAACCCGACATATCAGCCCCAGCATTTT.

The V and J genes are TRBV29-1 and TRBJ2-3; no clear D gene. Germline CDR1 SQVTM, CDR2 ANQGSEA. The CDR3 is made up of 12 amino acids. V gave up 2 bases and J gave up 6 bases, with 9 bases separating them. CDR3 in amino acids: CSVEHRGDTQYF. In DNA form, the CDR3 reads TGCAGCGTTGAACACCGTGGGGATACGCAGTATTTT.

The CDR3 bases are TGTGCTAGTGGGGGACTAGCGGGGGCGGCCACCGGGGAGCTGTTTTTT. It is translated as CASGGLAGAATGELFF. This chain joins TRBV12-5 and TRBJ2-2, with TRBD2 matching over 14 bases. This CDR3 has 16 residues. Looked up from germline, CDR1 is LGHNT and CDR2 is FRNRAP. After removal of 6 bases from V and 4 bases from J, the junction contained 4 bases not matched to a gene.

This rearrangement joins TRBV30 to TRBJ2-5; D is ambiguous. CDR1 is GTSNPN, CDR2 SVGIG, per germline (reference sequence). This CDR3 has 13 residues. V lost 0 bases, J lost 2 bases, and 7 bases lay in between. The CDR3 bases are TGTGCCTGGAGTGTCTCCAGTCAAGAGACCCAGTACTTC. Its protein is CAWSVSSQETQYF.